These T cell receptor beta chains were read from a single sample in a study of persistence of HIV-infected CD4 T cells. What these receptors recognize is not known. Profiled with immunoSEQ multiplex PCR; TCRdb holds only in-frame clones, not every one. Of about 46,000 clones detected, over 80% appear once; the ten largest clones hold 3.3%. The sample was CD4+ T cells sorted from PBMCs after roughly 18-hour stimulation, taken from a patient who received antiretroviral therapy. These receptors were obtained from an adult woman with HIV who was CMV-seropositive. Each CDR3 is given with its conserved first and last residue. Fields, in order: CDR3 DNA, CDR3 protein, CDR3 length, D gene, J gene, V gene, clone size. The D gene is left open where the match is weak. For some rows the clone size is stated as once, few or many, or as a class when expanded; others skip it.

TGTGCCACCGGACCGGGACAGTGGTTGTATACAGATACGCAGTATTTT | CATGPGQWLYTDTQYF | 16 | TRBD1 | TRBJ2-3 | TRBV24-1 | .
TGTGCCAGCAGTCGCGGACCCAAGGTGGTAGCTAATGAAAAACTGTTTTTT | CASSRGPKVVANEKLFF | 17 | . | TRBJ1-4 | TRBV27 | .
TGTGCCAGCAGTGCCGGGACAGTCTACAATGAGCAGTTCTTC | CASSAGTVYNEQFF | 14 | TRBD1 | TRBJ2-1 | TRBV28 | once
TGTGCCACCAGTGATCCCAGACTAGCGGGAGGGCCTTATTCGTCCAATGAGCAGTTCTTC | CATSDPRLAGGPYSSNEQFF | 20 | TRBD2 | TRBJ2-1 | TRBV24-1 | .
TGTGCCAGCAGATTAACTGTGGCCACGAACACCGGGGAGCTGTTTTTT | CASRLTVATNTGELFF | 16 | . | TRBJ2-2 | TRBV2 | .
TGTGCCAGCAGCAACCGGGACGGGGGAGCTTTCTTT | CASSNRDGGAFF | 12 | . | TRBJ1-1 | TRBV11-3 | .
TGTGCCAGCAGTTCTGACCCGGGACTTCGAACGATGGGCTACACCTTC | CASSSDPGLRTMGYTF | 16 | . | TRBJ1-2 | TRBV28 | .
TGTGCCAGCAGTTTGGGGCCAGCCTACGAGCAGTACTTC | CASSLGPAYEQYF | 13 | . | TRBJ2-7 | TRBV27 | .
TGTGCCAGCAGCCCGATGATTAGACAACCCTACGAGCAGTACTTC | CASSPMIRQPYEQYF | 15 | . | TRBJ2-7 | TRBV28 | .
TGTGCCAGCAGTTTATACCCGCCGCGGCGGGGACAGGGGGCGACCGGGGAGCTGTTTTTT | CASSLYPPRRGQGATGELFF | 20 | TRBD1 | TRBJ2-2 | TRBV27 | .
TGCGCCAGCAGCCCCTCGGGACAGGAAAGGAATTCACCCCTCCACTTT | CASSPSGQERNSPLHF | 16 | TRBD1 | TRBJ1-6 | TRBV5-1 | .
TGTGCCAGCAGTGAACAGGGTACTGTCGGTGAAAAACTGTTTTTT | CASSEQGTVGEKLFF | 15 | . | TRBJ1-4 | TRBV2 | .
TGTGCCAGCAGCTTAGCGAGAGACAGAGGATATGGCTACACCTTC | CASSLARDRGYGYTF | 15 | . | TRBJ1-2 | TRBV7-8 | .
TGTGCCAGCAGCCAAGGGGGGACTAGCGGGAGTAGTTTAGATACGCAGTATTTT | CASSQGGTSGSSLDTQYF | 18 | TRBD2 | TRBJ2-3 | TRBV3-1/TRBV3-2 | .
TGCGCCAGCAGCAGTAAGGAGAGCACTGAAGCTTTCTTT | CASSSKESTEAFF | 13 | . | TRBJ1-1 | TRBV5-1 | .
TGTGCCAGTAGTGGTGCGGGGGTATCGTATGGCTACACCTTC | CASSGAGVSYGYTF | 14 | . | TRBJ1-2 | TRBV19 | once
TGCGCCAGCAGCCAAGATCAACCGGGACTTAACACCGGGGAGCTGTTTTTT | CASSQDQPGLNTGELFF | 17 | . | TRBJ2-2 | TRBV4-3 | .
TGTGCCAGCAGCTTATCCGGGCAGGGGTTGAGGAAAGCCACAAAAGCTTTCTTT | CASSLSGQGLRKATKAFF | 18 | . | TRBJ1-1 | TRBV5-6 | once